This T cell receptor beta chain is drawn from a study of preoperative IRX-2 immunotherapy in early breast cancer. Treatment given: preoperative locoregional IRX-2 cytokine immunotherapy. Using immunoSEQ multiplex PCR, the repertoire was profiled, and TCRdb retains in-frame clones only, with some absent. The sample carries about 42,000 clones, 70% to 80% recorded once. The TCR was taken from a human donor with breast cancer. Sample: tumor tissue, taken after IRX-2 immunotherapy.

CDR3 DNA: TGTGCCAGCAGCTTGAAACTTCTTCTGGAAACCGGGGAGCTGTTTTTT. Encoded protein: CASSLKLLLETGELFF. This chain connects TRBV11-3 to TRBJ2-2; D is unclear. This CDR3 is built from 16 residues. Trimming removed 3 bases from V and 5 bases from J, with 16 bases in between. Germline values: CDR1 SGHNT, CDR2 YENEEA.